This TCR beta chain was found in a study of T cells in Graves' hyperthyroidism and ophthalmopathy (dated by TCRdb to between 2017 and 2020). A note on the overall study: Peripheral blood was collected at initial diagnosis, before any treatment. To identify distinguishing TCR V-J signatures, a discovery cohort of 100 or so patients was used, comprising 43 with Graves' ophthalmopathy and some 60 with stable Graves' hyperthyroidism. Prospective prediction of ophthalmopathy was tested in an independent validation cohort of 18 to 20 hyperthyroidism patients and 17 patients who later progressed to ophthalmopathy. The roughly 91 discovery patients were randomly divided into training and test sets at a 7:3 ratio. The study also compared thyroid tissue and blood T-cell repertoires from roughly six Graves' hyperthyroidism patients. After blood sampling, hyperthyroidism patients were treated with methimazole at a starting dose of 30 mg daily, and ophthalmopathy patients were treated with high-dose intravenous methylprednisolone. TCR Vbeta CDR3 sequencing of fewer than 150 peripheral blood samples (roughly 41 ophthalmopathy, approximately 80 hyperthyroidism and roughly 17 progressor patients) is reported in the paper. Points the paper makes about the study in general: No statistical method was used to fix the sample size in advance, and group allocation was not hidden from the investigators. A model built on a 13 V-J signature distinguished ophthalmopathy from stable hyperthyroidism, reaching roughly 88% sensitivity and around 81% specificity in cross-validation and 80%/75% in testing. Blood samples also contained most of the expanded thyroid clonotypes (frequency above 0.001), which suggests that blood repertoires may reflect thyroid immune responses. During validation, the model predicted progression to ophthalmopathy a median of about 6.5 months ahead of onset, with more than 55% sensitivity and less than 85% specificity.

The TCR beta CDR3 regions were amplified from the RNA transcripts. The TCR CDR3 was subjected to a first round of RT-PCR using the HTBI primer set and the Qiagen OneStep RT-PCR kit. Libraries were constructed in a second round of multiplex PCR, after which size selection and purification were carried out. Sequencing of the libraries was done on an Illumina HiSeq2000 using paired-end 100 bp reads. Processing in the source paper ran as follows. SOAPnuke was used to process the raw data, with reads discarded if the reads contained adapters or uncalled bases, had a mean Phred below 15, or lacked an exact constant-primer or identifier match. High-quality paired reads were merged with COPE v1.2.5, and unique nucleotide sequences were defined as clonotypes. Clonotypes were aligned to IMGT TRBV, TRBD and TRBJ reference segments using MiTCR v1.1. The analysis included only V-J combinations with a frequency above 0.0001, which together covered about 99% of the repertoires. The TCS score was defined as the ratio of F50 (clonal expansion) to E x V (chaos), calculated using BLOSUM62-based TCRdist between CDR3 peptides within each V-J. Welch's t-statistics and random forest reduced roughly 530 V-J features to roughly 13, which were used in a naive Bayes classifier (R e1071). In-frame beta chains were kept once TCRdb had trimmed the public reads at Q25 with fastp and called clones with MiXCR. Each entry merges the rows of one CDR3 protein and shows their most common DNA and genes. TCRdb, not the original authors, processed these V and J calls. The sample yields 350,000 or so distinct CDR3 sequences; 15% to 20% were counted once. The ten most abundant clones make up around 15% of the sample.

In the ophthalmopathy patients, disease was moderately to severely active, with a Clinical Activity Score of 3 or more, a NOSPECS grade of 4 or more, and a duration of less than 3 months. Exclusion was applied to patients with uncontrolled infections, other autoimmune diseases, pregnancy or lactation. Diagnoses relied on clinical symptoms, serum thyroxine and TRAb, thyroid ultrasound and orbital computed tomography. PBMCs were separated from over 9 ml of fresh peripheral blood using Ficoll-Paque density gradient centrifugation. Trizol reagent was used to extract total RNA, and RNA quality was then checked on an Agilent 2100 Bioanalyzer. This clonotype was seen many times. Its antigen is not yet known. Base quality data are lacking; no much larger clone is found one base away. Compared with germline, V lacks 5 bases and J lacks 5 bases; bases without a gene match: 6. For CDR1 and CDR2, the germline V gene (reference sequence) lists SGHNT and YYREEE. The CDR3 has 14 amino acids, counting the end cysteine and phenylalanine. The only DNA kept is the CDR3, 42 bases in frame from the first base.

This receptor was taken from a woman in her forties with Graves' ophthalmopathy. Sample: blood. The chain couples TRBV5-4 to TRBJ2-2; TRBD1 matches 7 bases in the middle. CDR3 reads: CASSSTGPTGELFF. The DNA sequence is TGTGCCAGCAGTTCGACAGGGCCGACCGGGGAGCTGTTTTTT.